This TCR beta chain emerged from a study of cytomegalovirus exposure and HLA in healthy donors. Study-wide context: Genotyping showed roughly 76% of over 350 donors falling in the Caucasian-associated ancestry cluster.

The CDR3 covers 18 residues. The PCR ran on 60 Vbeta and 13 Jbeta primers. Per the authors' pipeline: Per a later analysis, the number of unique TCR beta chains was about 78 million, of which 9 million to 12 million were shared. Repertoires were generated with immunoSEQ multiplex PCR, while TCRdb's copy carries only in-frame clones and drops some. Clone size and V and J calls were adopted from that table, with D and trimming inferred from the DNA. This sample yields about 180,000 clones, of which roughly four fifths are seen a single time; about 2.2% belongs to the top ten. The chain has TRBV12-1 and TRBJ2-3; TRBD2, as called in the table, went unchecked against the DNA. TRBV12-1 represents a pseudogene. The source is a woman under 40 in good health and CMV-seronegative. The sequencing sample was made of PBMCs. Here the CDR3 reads CASSSWPASGGATDTQYF. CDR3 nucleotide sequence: TGTGCCAGCAGCTCCTGGCCGGCTAGCGGGGGGGCCACAGATACGCAGTATTTT.